This T cell receptor (beta chain) came from a study of control samples from healthy donors and cancer patients. Sequencing was performed with immunoSEQ multiplex PCR; in TCRdb, only in-frame clones are kept and a portion is missing. The table shows about 54,000 clones, with 95% to 96% occurring only once. Trimming took off 3 bases at V and 8 bases at J, with 16 bases between the two ends. The CDR3 has 14 amino acids. CDR1 is MGHRA, CDR2 YSYEKL, per germline. The rearrangement uses TRBV4-1 and TRBJ1-2; a possible D gene is TRBD1 (6 bases). The TCR originated in a woman aged 25 to 39 in good health. The sequenced sample was blood. This CDR3 reads CASSQGNTGYGYTF. The CDR3 DNA follows: TGCGCCAGCAGCCAGGGGAACACAGGGTACGGCTACACCTTC.